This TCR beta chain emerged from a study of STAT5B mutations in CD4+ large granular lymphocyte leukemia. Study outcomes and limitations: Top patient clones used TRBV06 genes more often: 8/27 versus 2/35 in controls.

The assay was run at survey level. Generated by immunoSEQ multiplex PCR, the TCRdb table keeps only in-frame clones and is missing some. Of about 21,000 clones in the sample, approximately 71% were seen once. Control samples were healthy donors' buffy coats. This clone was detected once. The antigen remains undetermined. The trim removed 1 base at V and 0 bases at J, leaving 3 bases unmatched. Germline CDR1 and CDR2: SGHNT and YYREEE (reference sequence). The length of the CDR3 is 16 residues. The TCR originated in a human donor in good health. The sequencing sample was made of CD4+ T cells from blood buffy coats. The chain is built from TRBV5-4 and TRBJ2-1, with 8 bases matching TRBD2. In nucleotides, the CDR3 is TGTGCCAGCAGCTTGCGGGCGGGGGGCTCCTACAATGAGCAGTTCTTC. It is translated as CASSLRAGGSYNEQFF.